This T cell receptor (beta chain) was sequenced for a study of T cells in Graves' hyperthyroidism and ophthalmopathy. Study-level points and caveats: It was a median about 6.5 months before onset that the model predicted ophthalmopathy. Ophthalmopathy and stable hyperthyroidism were told apart by a 13 V-J model.

Researchers barred patients who had uncontrolled infection, other autoimmune disease, pregnancy or lactation. For the diagnoses, clinical symptoms, serum thyroxine and TRAb, thyroid ultrasound and orbital computed tomography were used. Researchers amplified the TCR beta CDR3 regions from RNA transcripts. A set of HTBI primers served as the primers for a first-round RT-PCR of the TCR CDR3. A single record per CDR3 protein comes from TCRdb applying MiXCR to the multiplex PCR reads. The table lists about 640,000 distinct CDR3 sequences, just under 45% of them singletons. Germline-derived CDR1 and CDR2 are WNHNN and SYGVQD (reference sequence). Trimming took 2 bases from V and 10 from J, leaving 9 bases between them. This CDR3 spans 12 amino acids. As concerns this clonotype: Its antigen is not identified.

The sequence derives from an adult man with Graves' disease, either hyperthyroidism or ophthalmopathy (not recorded which). The specimen was peripheral blood or thyroid tissue (not recorded which). The chain couples TRBV10-1 to TRBJ1-5; D uncertain. The CDR3 DNA reads TGCGCCAGCAGTGAGACACGCAGACCCCAGCATTTT. This sequence encodes CASSETRRPQHF.